What follows are 2 T cell receptor beta chains derived from one specimen sequenced in a study of OX40 agonist ivuxolimab in advanced cancers. The assay was immunoSEQ multiplex PCR, and TCRdb's table has in-frame clones only and misses some. The sample lists some 74,000 clones, approximately 86% occurring once. The sample here was CD4+ or CD8+ T cells sorted from blood, taken in a trial of the OX40 agonist ivuxolimab. Receptors originate from an adult with an advanced solid tumor such as melanoma, head and neck, liver or kidney cancer.

This clone was counted a few times. This chain links TRBV4-3 with TRBJ2-1, with D tentatively TRBD2 (6 bases). Germline CDR1 LGHNA, CDR2 YSLEER. The CDR3 runs 15 residues. V lost 0 bases, J lost 1 base, and 7 bases lay in between. The chain's CDR3 is CASSQDRGSYNEQFF. The CDR3 DNA sequence: TGCGCCAGCAGCCAAGATCGGGGGTCCTACAATGAGCAGTTCTTC.

The DNA for the CDR3 is TGTGCCACCCAGAAAGGGGTCGCGAACACTGAAGCTTTCTTT. Residues: CATQKGVANTEAFF. This sequence joins TRBV6-1 and TRBJ1-1; tentative D call: TRBD1 (5 bases). V lost 10 bases and J lost 1, with 16 bases in between. CDR3 size: 14 residues. Germline V gives CDR1 MNHNS, CDR2 SASEGT.